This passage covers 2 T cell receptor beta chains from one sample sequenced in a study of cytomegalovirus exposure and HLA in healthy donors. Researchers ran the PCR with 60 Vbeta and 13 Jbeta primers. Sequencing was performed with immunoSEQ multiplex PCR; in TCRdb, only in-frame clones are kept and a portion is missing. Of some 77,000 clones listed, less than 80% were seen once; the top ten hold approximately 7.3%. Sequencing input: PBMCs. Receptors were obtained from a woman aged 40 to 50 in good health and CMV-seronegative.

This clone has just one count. CDR3 region: CASSLSGQGAGKLFF. DNA of the CDR3: TGTGCCAGCAGTTTATCGGGACAGGGGGCGGGAAAACTGTTTTTT. The chain uses TRBV27 and TRBJ1-4, with 12 nucleotides matching TRBD1. The junction had 3 bases not matched to a gene; V was cut back by 0 bases and J by 10 bases. Per the germline V gene, CDR1 is MNHEY and CDR2 is SMNVEV (reference sequence). The CDR3 totals 15 residues.

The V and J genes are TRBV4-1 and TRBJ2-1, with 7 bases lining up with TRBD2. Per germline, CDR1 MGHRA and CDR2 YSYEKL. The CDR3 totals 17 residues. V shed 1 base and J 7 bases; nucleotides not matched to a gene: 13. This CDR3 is CASSQVGVSGAGNEQFF. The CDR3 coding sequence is TGCGCCAGCAGCCAAGTTGGAGTCAGCGGGGCCGGGAATGAGCAGTTCTTC.